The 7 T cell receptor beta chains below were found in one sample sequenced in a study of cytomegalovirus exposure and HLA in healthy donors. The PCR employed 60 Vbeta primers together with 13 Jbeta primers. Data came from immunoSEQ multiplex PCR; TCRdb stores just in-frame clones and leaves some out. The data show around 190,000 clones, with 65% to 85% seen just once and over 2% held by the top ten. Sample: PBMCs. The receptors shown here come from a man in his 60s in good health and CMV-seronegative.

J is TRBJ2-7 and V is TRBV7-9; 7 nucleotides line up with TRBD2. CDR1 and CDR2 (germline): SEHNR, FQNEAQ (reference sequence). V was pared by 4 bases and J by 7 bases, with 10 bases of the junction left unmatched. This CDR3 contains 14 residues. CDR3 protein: CASSSPRGDEEQYF. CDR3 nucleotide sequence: TGTGCCAGCAGCTCACCCCGGGGGGATGAGGAGCAGTACTTC.

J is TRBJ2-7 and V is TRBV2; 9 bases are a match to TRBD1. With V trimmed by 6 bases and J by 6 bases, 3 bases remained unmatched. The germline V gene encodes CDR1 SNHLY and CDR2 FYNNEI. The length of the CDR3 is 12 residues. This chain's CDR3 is CASRTGGIEQYF. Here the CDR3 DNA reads TGTGCCAGCAGGACAGGGGGGATCGAGCAGTACTTC.

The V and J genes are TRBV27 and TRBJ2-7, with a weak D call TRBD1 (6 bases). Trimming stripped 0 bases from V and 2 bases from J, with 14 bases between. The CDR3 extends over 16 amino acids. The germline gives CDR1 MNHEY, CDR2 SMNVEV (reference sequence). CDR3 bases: TGTGCCAGCAGTTTATCGATGGGGGACACCACCTACGAGCAGTACTTC. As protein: CASSLSMGDTTYEQYF.

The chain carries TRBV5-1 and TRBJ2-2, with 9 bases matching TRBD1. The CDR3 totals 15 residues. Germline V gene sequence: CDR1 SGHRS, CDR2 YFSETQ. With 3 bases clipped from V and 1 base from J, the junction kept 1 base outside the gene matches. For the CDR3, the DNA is TGCGCCAGCAGCTCGACAGGGGGGAACACCGGGGAGCTGTTTTTT. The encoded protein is CASSSTGGNTGELFF.

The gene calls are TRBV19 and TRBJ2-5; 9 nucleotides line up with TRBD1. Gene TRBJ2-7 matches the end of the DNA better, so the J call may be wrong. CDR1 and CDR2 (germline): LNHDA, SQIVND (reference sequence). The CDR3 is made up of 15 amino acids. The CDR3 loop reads CASSIEGQGPYEQYF. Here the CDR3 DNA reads TGTGCCAGTAGTATAGAGGGACAGGGACCCTACGAGCAGTACTTC.

CDR3 nucleotide sequence: TGCGCCAGCAGTGAGTCAGGGATCCGGGGGGTAGAGCAGTACTTC. It yields the protein CASSESGIRGVEQYF. The chain employs TRBV10-2 and TRBJ2-7, with 7 bases identical to TRBD2. V lost 0 bases to trimming and J lost 7 bases; unmatched junction nucleotides: 9. CDR3 length: 15 residues. Germline CDR1 and CDR2: WSHSY and SAAADI.

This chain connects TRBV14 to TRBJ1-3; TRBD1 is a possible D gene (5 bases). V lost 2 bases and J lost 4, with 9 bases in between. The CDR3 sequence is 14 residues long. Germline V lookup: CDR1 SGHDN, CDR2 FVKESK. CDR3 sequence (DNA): TGTGCCAGCAGCCAACTTGGGGCCGGAAACACCATATATTTT. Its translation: CASSQLGAGNTIYF.